The 10 T cell receptor beta chains presented below share a single source sample, sequenced in a study of identical twins. TCRdb redid the calling of the 5' RACE reads with MiXCR, one entry per CDR3 protein. The sample includes about 280,000 distinct CDR3 sequences, about 8.3% of them seen just once. These same records also appear under a second study, on yellow fever vaccine responses in identical twins.

The source material was memory (CD45RO+) T cells sorted from blood. The source of these receptors is a woman under 30 in good health.

This clonotype appeared a few times. The chain uses TRBV20-1 and TRBJ2-1; TRBD2 matches 7 bases. Trimming at V came to 6 bases and at J to 7 bases, leaving 9 bases not matched to a gene. The CDR3 contains 13 residues. Germline V gene data show CDR1 as DFQATT and CDR2 as SNEGSKA (reference sequence). The CDR3 nucleotides are TGCAGTGCCCGGAGGGACTATACTAATGAGCAGTTCTTC. This gives the protein CSARRDYTNEQFF.

The chain carries TRBV20-1 and TRBJ2-3; TRBD2 aligns across 8 bases. From germline, CDR1 is DFQATT and CDR2 SNEGSKA (reference sequence). Trimming took 8 bases from V and 2 from J; bases not matched to a gene: 6. This CDR3 spans 13 amino acids. The CDR3 DNA follows: TGCAGTCCTACGGGGGGGAACACAGATACGCAGTATTTT. Residues: CSPTGGNTDTQYF.

This CDR3 is CAISEGGLTEETQYF. The CDR3 DNA sequence: TGTGCCATCAGTGAAGGTGGGCTGACCGAAGAGACCCAGTACTTC. This chain connects TRBV10-3 to TRBJ2-5; D is undetermined. The germline CDR1 and CDR2 sequences are ENHRY and SYGVKD. The CDR3 consists of 15 residues. Trimming shortened V by 3 bases and J by 3 bases, and 14 bases separated the two germline ends.

This clonotype was observed at least ten times. The chain links TRBV10-3 to TRBJ2-5, with D perhaps matching TRBD2 (6 bases). Trimming stripped 2 bases from V and 5 bases from J, with 18 bases between. The CDR3 runs to 16 residues. Germline CDR1 ENHRY, CDR2 SYGVKD. In nucleotides, the CDR3 is TGTGCCATCAGTGAGAATTTAGGAGGGGTGAAGGAGACCCAGTACTTC. The encoded protein is CAISENLGGVKETQYF.

The J gene is TRBJ2-6, the V gene TRBV12-3 or TRBV12-4; TRBD1 matches 7 bases. This CDR3 comprises 16 residues. J lost 3 bases, V lost 10 bases, and 12 bases had no gene match. The CDR3 sequence is CATRGTAAFGANVLTF. CDR3 in DNA: TGTGCCACCAGGGGGACAGCCGCCTTTGGGGCCAACGTCCTGACTTTC.

The J gene is TRBJ2-3, the V gene TRBV7-9, with D perhaps matching TRBD2 (6 bases). The CDR3 loop spans 15 amino acids. Germline V gene lookup returns CDR1 SEHNR and CDR2 FQNEAQ (reference sequence). The V gene lost 5 bases and the J gene lost 2 bases, with 14 bases spanning the gap. The DNA for the CDR3 is TGTGCCAGCAGCCTCCGGGACTTCCCCACAGATACGCAGTATTTT. This gives the protein CASSLRDFPTDTQYF.

In its sample, this clonotype was seen many times. This sequence joins TRBV15 and TRBJ2-1; the D gene is possibly TRBD2 (5 bases). The germline V gene encodes CDR1 LNHNV and CDR2 YYDKDF (reference sequence). Trimming pared 4 bases from V and 8 bases from J, leaving 15 bases between. The CDR3 totals 14 residues. CDR3 nucleotides: TGTGCCACCAGCAAGGGTATAGTCGGGGATGAGCAGTTCTTC. This codes for CATSKGIVGDEQFF.

A few counts support this clonotype. The chain carries TRBV11-2 and TRBJ2-5, with 9 nucleotides matching TRBD1. The germline gives CDR1 SGHAT, CDR2 FQNNGV. The CDR3 extends over 15 amino acids. V lost 5 bases and J lost 5; bases outside the gene matches: 9. As DNA, the CDR3 is TGTGCCAGCAGCCGGGGACAGGGTACGAGGGAGACCCAGTACTTC. It codes for CASSRGQGTRETQYF.

This clonotype has a count of ten or more. The chain links TRBV2 to TRBJ1-5, with unresolved D. This CDR3 comprises 13 residues. CDR1 is SNHLY and CDR2 is FYNNEI in the germline V gene. V gave up 6 bases and J gave up 7 bases, with 13 bases separating them. The CDR3 protein is CASRDLLGQPQHF. The CDR3, as DNA: TGTGCCAGCAGAGACCTACTTGGGCAGCCCCAGCATTTT.

The chain is built from TRBV25-1 and TRBJ2-1; a weak D match, TRBD2 (5 bases). The CDR3 loop spans 17 amino acids. CDR1 is MGHDK and CDR2 is SYGVNS in the germline V gene. The V end was cut by 1 base, the J end by 2 bases, with 15 bases between. The CDR3 here is CASSELRRTHPYNEQFF. In nucleotides, the CDR3 is TGTGCCAGCAGTGAATTAAGGCGGACTCACCCCTACAATGAGCAGTTCTTC.